Below are 10 T cell receptor beta chains sequenced from a single sample in a study of metastatic and nonmetastatic thyroid tumors. No treatment had been given to any patient before thyroid surgery. TCRdb ran MiXCR on the PCR reads. The data hold around 5,000 clones, with less than 35% observed a single time. Material for sequencing was adjacent normal tissue. These receptors were collected from a female donor with papillary thyroid cancer or a benign thyroid nodule (not recorded which). Some clones in this sample may be carry-over from other donors' samples.

This clone counts as medium-sized (0.01 to 0.1%). This chain links TRBV12-3 or TRBV12-4 with TRBJ2-5, with D possibly matching TRBD2 (5 bases). The V and J ends lost 3 bases and 2 bases respectively, with 16 bases between them. The CDR3 consists of 16 residues. The CDR3 nucleotides are TGTGCCAGCAGTTTTACGGCGGGCTTATTGCAAGAGACCCAGTACTTC. It encodes CASSFTAGLLQETQYF.

Notes on this clone: A much more abundant neighbour one base away suggests this may be a read error. Other nucleotide sequences in the sample specify the same CDR3. V is TRBV20-1 and J is TRBJ2-2; TRBD1 agrees at 9 bases. The CDR3 is made up of 12 amino acids. Looked up from germline, CDR1 is DFQATT and CDR2 is SNEGSKA (reference sequence). J gave up 8 bases and V 4 bases, and 2 bases lay outside the gene matches. As DNA, the CDR3 is TGCAGTGCTAAACAGGGGGCTGGGGAGCTGTTTTTT. Amino acid sequence: CSAKQGAGELFF.

The chain recombines TRBV27 with TRBJ2-1; TRBD1 might be the D (7 bases). Trimming removed 2 bases at V and 6 bases at J, with 14 bases between. Germline CDR1 and CDR2: MNHEY and SMNVEV (reference sequence). This CDR3 has 15 amino acids. Written as DNA, the CDR3 is TGTGCCAGCAGTTTAAGGCGGGACAGCCTCAATGAGCAGTTCTTC. The encoded protein is CASSLRRDSLNEQFF.

This clone was picked up a small number of times. The chain links TRBV27 to TRBJ1-1; D is possibly TRBD1 (5 bases). V lost 4 bases and J lost 1, with 7 bases in between. Germline V lookup: CDR1 MNHEY, CDR2 SMNVEV (reference sequence). This CDR3 spans 13 amino acids. In DNA form, the CDR3 reads TGTGCCAGCAGTTGGGGACGGAACACTGAAGCTTTCTTT. Translating it yields CASSWGRNTEAFF.

On this clone itself: This sequence may be a read error, since a much larger clone differs from it by one base. J is TRBJ2-7 and V is TRBV20-1; D may be TRBD2 (6 bases). The CDR3 runs to 15 residues. Germline V lookup: CDR1 DFQATT, CDR2 SNEGSKA (reference sequence). The CDR3 here is CSASSRDGSSYDQYF. CDR3 bases: TGCAGTGCCAGCAGCCGGGACGGGAGCTCCTACGATCAGTACTTC.

The chain employs TRBV3-1 and TRBJ2-5; D remains ambiguous. CDR1 is LGHDT and CDR2 is YNNKEL in the germline V gene (reference sequence). The CDR3 spans 13 residues. V was shortened by 4 bases and J by 7 bases, with 13 bases between the two germline ends. The DNA for the CDR3 is TGTGCCAGCAGCCCACGGACGTTAGGGACCCAGTACTTC. This translates into CASSPRTLGTQYF.

This clone is deemed medium-sized. This rearrangement joins TRBV27 to TRBJ2-3; 10 nucleotides line up with TRBD1. Germline CDR1 reads MNHEY; CDR2 reads SMNVEV (reference sequence). The CDR3 runs to 15 residues. V was clipped by 5 bases and J by 3 bases; unmatched bases: 5. The CDR3 coding sequence is TGTGCCAGCAGTCCGGGGACAGGGGTTACAGATACGCAGTATTTT. It translates to CASSPGTGVTDTQYF.

By its share, this clone is medium-sized. V and J are TRBV25-1 and TRBJ2-7; TRBD1 aligns across 9 bases. This CDR3 contains 13 residues. Germline CDR1 and CDR2: MGHDK and SYGVNS. V lost 2 bases to trimming and J lost 5 bases; unmatched junction nucleotides: 1. CDR3: CASSEGQGNEQYF. The CDR3 nucleotides are TGTGCCAGCAGTGAAGGACAGGGGAACGAGCAGTACTTC.

This clone was counted at least ten times. The chain is built from TRBV19 and TRBJ1-3, with 8 positions matching TRBD1. Germline-derived CDR1 and CDR2 are LNHDA and SQIVND (reference sequence). This CDR3 is built from 15 residues. The trim removed 3 bases at V and 5 bases at J, leaving 6 bases unmatched. CDR3 DNA: TGTGCCAGTAGTATCCTCGGGACAGGCCGAAACACCATATATTTT. Protein: CASSILGTGRNTIYF.

A note on this clone: A junction boundary mismatches the germline segment, possibly from a read error. The genes are TRBV20-1 and TRBJ1-2, with 11 nucleotides matching TRBD1. This CDR3 is built from 14 residues. The germline V gene encodes CDR1 DFQATT and CDR2 SNEGSKA (reference sequence). The DNA for the CDR3 is TGCAGTGCAAGAGGGGACAGGGGGGACTATGGCTACACCTTC. It is translated as CSARGDRGDYGYTF.